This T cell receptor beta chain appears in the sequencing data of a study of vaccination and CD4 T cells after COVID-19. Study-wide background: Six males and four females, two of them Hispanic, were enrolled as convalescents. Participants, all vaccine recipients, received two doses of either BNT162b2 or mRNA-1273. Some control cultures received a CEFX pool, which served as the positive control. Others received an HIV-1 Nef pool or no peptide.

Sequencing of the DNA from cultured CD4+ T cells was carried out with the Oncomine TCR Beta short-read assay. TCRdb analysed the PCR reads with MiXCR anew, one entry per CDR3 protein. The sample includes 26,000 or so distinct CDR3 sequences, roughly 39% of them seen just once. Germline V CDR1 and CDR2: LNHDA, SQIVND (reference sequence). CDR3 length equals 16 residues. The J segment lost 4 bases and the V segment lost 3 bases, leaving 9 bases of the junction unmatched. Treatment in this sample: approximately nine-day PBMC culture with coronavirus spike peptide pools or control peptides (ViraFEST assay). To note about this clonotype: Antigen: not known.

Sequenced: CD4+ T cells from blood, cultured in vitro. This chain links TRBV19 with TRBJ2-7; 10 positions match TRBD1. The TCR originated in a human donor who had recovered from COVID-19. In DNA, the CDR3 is TGTGCCAGTAGTATCTCCGGGACAGGGGCCAATTACGAGCAGTACTTC. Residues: CASSISGTGANYEQYF.